This is a list of T cell receptor beta chains from one sample in a study of blood T cells in healthy people across ages. TCRdb used MiXCR to reprocess the 5' RACE reads, holding one entry per CDR3 protein. The sample lists approximately 800,000 distinct CDR3 sequences, around 34% occurring once. The specimen was blood. Every receptor here comes from a man younger than 30 in good health. Each CDR3 is given with its conserved first and last residue.

J | V | length | CDR3
TRBJ2-3 | TRBV27 | 15 | CAGSFRDRVGDTQYF
TRBJ2-5 | TRBV27 | 16 | CASSSPWTGSKETQYF
TRBJ2-5 | TRBV7-8 | 12 | CASSRREETQYF
TRBJ1-2 | TRBV4-3 | 18 | CASSQEDTNGGINDGYTF
TRBJ1-1 | TRBV5-1 | 18 | CASSLGPARGVVNTEAFF
TRBJ2-1 | TRBV9 | 14 | CASSGGLSIYEQFF
TRBJ2-7 | TRBV5-1 | 14 | CASSLGNGAHEQYF
TRBJ2-5 | TRBV14 | 14 | CASSPTGDFETQYF
TRBJ1-2 | TRBV7-6 | 13 | CASSLHGFDGYTF
TRBJ2-3 | TRBV20-1 | 13 | CSQGLSNTDTQYF
TRBJ1-5 | TRBV29-1 | 12 | CSVATGGEPQHF
TRBJ2-2 | TRBV12-3/TRBV12-4 | 13 | CASGRGYTGELFF
TRBJ1-1 | TRBV4-1 | 17 | CASSQGIQGQANTEAFF
TRBJ2-7 | TRBV12-3/TRBV12-4 | 13 | CASRPFSGNEQYF
TRBJ2-7 | TRBV20-1 | 13 | CSARSSLAYEQYF
TRBJ2-3 | TRBV5-1 | 16 | CASSLTGAGATDTQYF
TRBJ2-5 | TRBV29-1 | 16 | CSVDTWTSGGRDEQYF
TRBJ2-1 | TRBV7-9 | 15 | CASSPPDREGNEQFF
TRBJ1-1 | TRBV4-2 | 15 | CASSQDWKGATETFF